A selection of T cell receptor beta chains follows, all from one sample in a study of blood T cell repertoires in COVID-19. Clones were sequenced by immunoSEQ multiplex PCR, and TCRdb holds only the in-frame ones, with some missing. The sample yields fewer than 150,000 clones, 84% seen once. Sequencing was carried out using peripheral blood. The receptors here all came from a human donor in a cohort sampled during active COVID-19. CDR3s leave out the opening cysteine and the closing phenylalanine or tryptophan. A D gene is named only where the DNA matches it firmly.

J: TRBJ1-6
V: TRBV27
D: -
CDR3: ASSYDRDYNSPLH

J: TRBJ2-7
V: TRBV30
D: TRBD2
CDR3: AWSRLAESYEQY

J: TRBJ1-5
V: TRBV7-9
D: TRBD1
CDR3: ASSLEGGRGRQPQH

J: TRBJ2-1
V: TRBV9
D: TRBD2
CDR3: ASSLRTSGAEQF

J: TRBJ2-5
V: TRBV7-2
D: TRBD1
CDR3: ASSLFGTVGETQY

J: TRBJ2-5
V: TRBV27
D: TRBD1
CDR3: ASSLFGQGATQY

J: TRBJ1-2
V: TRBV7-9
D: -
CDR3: ASSLVGGGYGYT

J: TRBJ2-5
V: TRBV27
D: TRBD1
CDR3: ASSLDRVAETQY

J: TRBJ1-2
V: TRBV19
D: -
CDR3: ATSPSQLANYGYT

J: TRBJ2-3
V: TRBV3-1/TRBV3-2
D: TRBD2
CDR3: ASSQDLAGGRGDTQY

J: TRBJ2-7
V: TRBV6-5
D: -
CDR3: ASSLRGISYEQY

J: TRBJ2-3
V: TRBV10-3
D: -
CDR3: AIRERSGGTDTQY

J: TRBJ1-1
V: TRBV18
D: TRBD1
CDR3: ASSDRQGVNTEAF

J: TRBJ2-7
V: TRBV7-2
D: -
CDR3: ASSLVGAGNYEQY

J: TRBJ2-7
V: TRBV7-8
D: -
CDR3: ASSHSGDYEQY

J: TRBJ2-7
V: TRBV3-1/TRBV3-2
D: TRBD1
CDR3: ASSSPGQDTGEQY

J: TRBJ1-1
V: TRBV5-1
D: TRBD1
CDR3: ASSPGQGVDEAF

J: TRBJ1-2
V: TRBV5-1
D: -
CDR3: ASSLMRGGFNYGYT

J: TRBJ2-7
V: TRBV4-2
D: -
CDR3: ASSQDVSSYEQY

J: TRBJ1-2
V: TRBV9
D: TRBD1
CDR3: ASSSGTEIRLGYT

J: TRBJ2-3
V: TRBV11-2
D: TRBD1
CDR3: ASSFSGTGGPDTQY

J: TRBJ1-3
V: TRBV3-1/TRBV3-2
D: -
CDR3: ASSQRTLGNTIY

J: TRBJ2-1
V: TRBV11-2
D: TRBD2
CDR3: ASSGLASYNEQF

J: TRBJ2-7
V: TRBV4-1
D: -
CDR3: ASSQAAADYEQY

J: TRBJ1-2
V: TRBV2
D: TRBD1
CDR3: ASSDNPGTDDYGYT

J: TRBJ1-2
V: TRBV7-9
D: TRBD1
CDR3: ASSLVGTDDYT

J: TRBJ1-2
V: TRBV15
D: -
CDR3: ATSGTGYGYT

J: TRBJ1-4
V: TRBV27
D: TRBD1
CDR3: ASSTGGDEKLF

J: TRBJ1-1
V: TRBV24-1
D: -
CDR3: ATSEVGGARTEAF

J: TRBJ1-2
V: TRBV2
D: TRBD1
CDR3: ASSQTRGLDGYT

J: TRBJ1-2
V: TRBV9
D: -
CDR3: ASSVEPRVEGYT

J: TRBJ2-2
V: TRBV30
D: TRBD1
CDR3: AWSSGGANTGELF

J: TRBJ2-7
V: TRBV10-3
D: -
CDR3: ASQQAYEQY

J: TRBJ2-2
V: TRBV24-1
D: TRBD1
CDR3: ATSDSRQGRQGGELF

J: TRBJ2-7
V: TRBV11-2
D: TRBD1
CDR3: ASSSAGQGLFEQY

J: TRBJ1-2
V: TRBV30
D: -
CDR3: AWSTQGGYGYT

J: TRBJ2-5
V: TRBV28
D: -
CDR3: AAQRGETQY

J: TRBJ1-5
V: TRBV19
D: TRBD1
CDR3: ASSIVGTAPNQPQH

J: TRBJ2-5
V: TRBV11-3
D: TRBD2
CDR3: ASSPGLAGETQY

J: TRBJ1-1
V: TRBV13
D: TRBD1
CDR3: ASSVTGGGTEAF

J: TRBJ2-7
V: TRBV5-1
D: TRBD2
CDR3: ASTTSGGSSYEQY

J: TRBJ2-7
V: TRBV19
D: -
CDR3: ASSIHAGAPYEQY

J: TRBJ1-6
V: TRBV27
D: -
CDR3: ASSLSWGSPLH

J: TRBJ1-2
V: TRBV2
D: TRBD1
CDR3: ASSYGTVPISMDGYT

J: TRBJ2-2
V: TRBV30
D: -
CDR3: AWSITSSGELF

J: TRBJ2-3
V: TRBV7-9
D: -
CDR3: ASSLNAGGTDTQY

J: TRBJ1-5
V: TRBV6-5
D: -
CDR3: ASGGRVGQPQH

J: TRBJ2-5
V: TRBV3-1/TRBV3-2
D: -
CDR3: ASSGTNQETQY

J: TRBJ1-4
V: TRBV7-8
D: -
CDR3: ASSLDGEPNEKLF

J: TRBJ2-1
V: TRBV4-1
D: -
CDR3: ASSQEELNLVNEQF

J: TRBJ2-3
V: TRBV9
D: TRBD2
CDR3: ASSVGGGGLAPPTQY

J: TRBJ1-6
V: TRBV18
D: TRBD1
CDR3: ASSPGTGSRRNSPLH

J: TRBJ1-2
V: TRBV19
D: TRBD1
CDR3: ASSIAAGGDYGYT

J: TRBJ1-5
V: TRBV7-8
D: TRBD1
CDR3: ASSVGTGGFNQPQH